This T cell receptor (beta chain) was documented in a study of CD8 T cells in Susac syndrome (dated by TCRdb to between 2017 and 2020). Study-wide context: Of the Susac syndrome patients who were sequenced, five or six had clinically active disease and about 8 were in clinical remission. At the time of blood withdrawal, Susac syndrome patients were either therapy-naive, taking corticosteroids (with some also receiving IVIg), or on IVIg alone. The study used repertoire sequencing to test whether antigen drove CD8+ T cell activation and differentiation in Susac syndrome.

RNA was extracted using the RNeasy kit, and roughly 0.5 to 1 microgram was reverse transcribed with random hexamers. The immunoSEQ multiplex PCR assay, covering 54 Vbeta and 13 Jbeta segments, was used to amplify TCR beta CDR3 regions. Bias from PCR amplification was corrected by using a synthetic template baseline for primer optimization and for computational correction. The paper's processing steps were these. Reads were assigned to V, D and J genes according to IMGT and analyzed in immunoSEQ Analyzer, with only productive sequences retained. To calculate clonality, Shannon entropy was normalized by log2 of the number of productive unique sequences and then subtracted from one. For each patient and control, public and private clones were evaluated among the 100 most prevalent clones. Clones were defined as Susac-specific if absent from the healthy and MS cohorts, from more than 900 published viral clones and from other ImmuneACCESS disease sequences. The public sequencing data were trimmed at Q25 with fastp and processed into clonotypes with MiXCR by TCRdb, which kept only in-frame beta chains. One record per CDR3 amino acid sequence lists the most common genes and DNA. These V and J calls are TCRdb output, not the study's own analysis. Present in this sample are 200,000 to 300,000 distinct CDR3 sequences, roughly 95% of which were seen just once. The ten largest clones capture approximately 0.1% of the sample.

Trimming takes 3 bases off V and 1 base off J; junction bases not matched to a gene: 4. Measured from the cysteine to the phenylalanine, the CDR3 is 15 residues long. Only CDR3 DNA is held: 45 bases, read in frame from base 1. CDR1 and CDR2 were assigned from the germline V gene as KGHDR and SFDVKD. To note about this clonotype: The specificity of this receptor is unknown. No qualities accompany the bases; no much larger clone lies one base away.

Broad study findings and their caveats: The CD4+ T cell repertoire of patients with Susac syndrome showed no detectable clonal expansion. The number of individuals in the TCR sequencing and HLA analysis was acknowledged as relatively small.

Peripheral blood CD8+ and CD4+ T cells from healthy donors, Susac syndrome patients and multiple sclerosis patients were profiled using high-throughput TCR beta sequencing. Recently defined diagnostic criteria for definite or probable disease were met by the Susac syndrome patients. Bulk CD8+ and CD4+ T cells were purified magnetically by negative isolation, whereas CD8+ TEMRA cells were enriched by FACS. Blood was drawn into EDTA tubes, processed within 24 hours, and PBMCs were isolated by density gradient centrifugation. PBMCs destined for TCR sequencing were cryopreserved in liquid nitrogen and later thawed in a 37 °C water bath. The sorted or isolated CD4+, CD8+ and CD8+ TEMRA cells reached a purity of at least 90%.

The rearrangement combines TRBV24-1 with TRBJ1-1; TRBD1 matches 7 bases in the middle. Sequencing used CD4+ T cells from PBMCs. The sequence came from a human donor with Susac syndrome. The CDR3 reads CATSDRTGGNTEAFF. The base sequence is TGTGCCACCAGTGATCGGACAGGTGGGAACACTGAAGCTTTCTTT.